This TCR beta chain was recorded in a study of blood T cell repertoires in COVID-19. This clone was counted ten times or more. Using immunoSEQ multiplex PCR, the repertoire was profiled, and TCRdb retains in-frame clones only, with some absent. In the table there are around 170,000 clones, about 81% of which are singletons. The ends were cut back, 6 bases at V and 4 bases at J, with 15 bases in the middle. The CDR3 has 14 amino acids. Germline values: CDR1 SQVTM, CDR2 ANQGSEA. The chain joins TRBV29-1 to TRBJ2-2; D might be TRBD1 (6 bases). The TCR originated in a woman older than 75 with COVID-19, enrolled during active disease. The sample was peripheral blood. The CDR3 sequence is CSVATGKSTGELFF. The CDR3 DNA reads TGCAGCGTCGCGACAGGAAAGAGCACCGGGGAGCTGTTTTTT.